The 3 T cell receptor beta chains presented below share a single source sample, sequenced in a study of control samples from healthy donors and cancer patients. TCRdb's copy holds only in-frame clones and misses some; the assay was immunoSEQ multiplex PCR. The sample lists 150,000 to 200,000 clones, about 91% occurring once. Sample: blood. The receptors shown here come from a young man in good health.

This rearrangement joins TRBV19 to TRBJ2-1, with 12 bases that match TRBD1. This CDR3 has 15 residues. Germline loops: CDR1 LNHDA, CDR2 SQIVND (reference sequence). Trimming cost V 6 bases and J 7 bases; bases outside gene matches: 7. CDR3: CASRPGQGAGNEQFF. DNA for the CDR3: TGTGCCAGTAGGCCGGGACAGGGGGCGGGTAATGAGCAGTTCTTC.

The gene calls are TRBV19 and TRBJ2-3, with 10 bases matching TRBD1. This CDR3 comprises 15 residues. CDR1 LNHDA and CDR2 SQIVND come from the germline V gene (reference sequence). Trimming cost V 3 bases and J 4 bases; bases outside gene matches: 4. The CDR3 here is CASSMDRGGPDTQYF. CDR3 DNA sequence: TGTGCCAGTAGTATGGACAGGGGGGGCCCAGATACGCAGTATTTT. Full variable domain (remainder filled in from reference TRBV19 and TRBJ2-3): DGGITQSPKYLFRKEGQNVTLSCEQNLNHDAMYWYRQDPGQGLRLIYYSQIVNDFQKGDIAEGYSVSREKKESFPLTVTSAQKNPTAFYLCASSMDRGGPDTQYFGPGTRLTVL.

The chain employs TRBV5-1 and TRBJ1-6; D not certain. Germline V gene lookup returns CDR1 SGHRS and CDR2 YFSETQ. The length of the CDR3 is 13 residues. V was clipped by 7 bases and J by 0 bases, with 5 bases between them. CDR3 residues: CASPGSYNSPLHF. In nucleotides, the CDR3 is TGCGCCAGCCCGGGCTCCTATAATTCACCCCTCCACTTT.